This T cell receptor (beta chain) appears in the sequencing data of a study of blood T cell repertoires in COVID-19. Across the study: Material from acute and convalescent COVID-19 was sourced from the United States, Italy and Spain.

Participants were aged 18 to 89 years from 20 to 30 US areas. Assignment of participants to cohorts was predicated upon participant-reported clinical history. With 1 base clipped from V and 6 bases from J, the junction kept 10 bases outside the gene matches. Germline V gene sequence: CDR1 SGHTA, CDR2 FQGNSA. CDR3 length equals 17 residues. TCRdb keeps only in-frame clones here, not all; method: immunoSEQ multiplex PCR. The sample lists about 150,000 clones, around 82% occurring once. What was sequenced was PBMCs or T cells enriched from blood (not recorded which). The V gene is TRBV7-2, the J gene TRBJ1-4; 8 nucleotides align to TRBD1. The receptor's source is a woman between 50 and 59 years old who had recovered from COVID-19. CDR3 nucleotides: TGTGCCAGCAGCTTAGGAGGTTCAGGGGGCCGGGATGAAAAACTGTTTTTT. Its translation: CASSLGGSGGRDEKLFF.